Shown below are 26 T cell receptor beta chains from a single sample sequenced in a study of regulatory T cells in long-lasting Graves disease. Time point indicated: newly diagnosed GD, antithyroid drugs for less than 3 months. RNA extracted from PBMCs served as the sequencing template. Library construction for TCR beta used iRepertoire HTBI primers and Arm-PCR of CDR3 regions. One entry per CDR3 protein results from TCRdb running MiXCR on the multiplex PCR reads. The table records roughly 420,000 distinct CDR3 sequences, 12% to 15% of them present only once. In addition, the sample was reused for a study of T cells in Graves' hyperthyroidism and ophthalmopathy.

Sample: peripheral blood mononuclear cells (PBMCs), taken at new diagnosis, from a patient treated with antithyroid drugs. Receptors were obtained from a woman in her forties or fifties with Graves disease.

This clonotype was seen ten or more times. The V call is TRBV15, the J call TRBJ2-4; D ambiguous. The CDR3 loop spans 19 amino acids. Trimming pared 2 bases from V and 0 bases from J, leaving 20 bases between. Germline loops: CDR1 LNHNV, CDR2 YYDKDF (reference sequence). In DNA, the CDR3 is TGTGCCACCAGCAGAATCCGGAATGTGTCTCGTATAGCCAAAAACATTCAGTACTTC. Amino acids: CATSRIRNVSRIAKNIQYF.

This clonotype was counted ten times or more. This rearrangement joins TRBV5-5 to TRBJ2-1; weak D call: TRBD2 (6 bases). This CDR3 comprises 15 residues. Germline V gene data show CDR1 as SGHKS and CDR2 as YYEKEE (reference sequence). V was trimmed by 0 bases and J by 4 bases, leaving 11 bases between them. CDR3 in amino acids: CASSLGSSGYNEQFF. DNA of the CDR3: TGTGCCAGCAGCTTGGGTAGTAGCGGATACAATGAGCAGTTCTTC. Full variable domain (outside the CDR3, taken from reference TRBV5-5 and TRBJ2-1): DAGVTQSPTHLIKTRGQQVTLRCSPISGHKSVSWYQQVLGQGPQFIFQYYEKEERGRGNFPDRFSARQFPNYSSELNVNALLLGDSALYLCASSLGSSGYNEQFFGPGTRLTVL.

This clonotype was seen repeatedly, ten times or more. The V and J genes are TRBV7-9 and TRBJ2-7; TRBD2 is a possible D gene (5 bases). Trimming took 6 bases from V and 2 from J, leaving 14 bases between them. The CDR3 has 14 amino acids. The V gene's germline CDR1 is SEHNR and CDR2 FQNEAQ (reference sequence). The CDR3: CASSTVSGTYEQYF. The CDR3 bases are TGTGCCAGCAGTACAGTCAGCGGTACCTACGAGCAGTACTTC.

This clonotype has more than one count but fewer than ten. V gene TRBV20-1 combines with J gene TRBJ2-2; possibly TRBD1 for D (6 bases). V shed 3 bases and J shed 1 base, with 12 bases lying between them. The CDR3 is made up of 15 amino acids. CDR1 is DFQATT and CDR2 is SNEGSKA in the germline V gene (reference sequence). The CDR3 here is CSARPVGGNTGELFF. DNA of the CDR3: TGCAGTGCTAGGCCTGTAGGGGGGAACACCGGGGAGCTGTTTTTT.

Written as DNA, the CDR3 is TGTGCCAGCAGCCAGGAAATCCTATCCCCTGGAAACACCATATATTTT. Protein: CASSQEILSPGNTIYF. This sequence joins TRBV3-1 and TRBJ1-3; D not resolved. V was clipped by 3 bases and J by 2 bases, with 14 bases between them. This CDR3 is 16 amino acids long. Germline values: CDR1 LGHDT, CDR2 YNNKEL (reference sequence).

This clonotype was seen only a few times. The CDR3 region has the DNA TGTGCCAGCAGCTCGTCAGGGGGCGGCTACACCTTC. This sequence encodes CASSSSGGGYTF. The chain carries TRBV11-2 and TRBJ1-2; 8 nucleotides match TRBD1. There are 12 residues in the CDR3. The J segment lost 8 bases and the V segment lost 4 bases, leaving 3 bases of the junction unmatched. Germline V gene data show CDR1 as SGHAT and CDR2 as FQNNGV.

CDR3 sequence reads: CASSLQGGFGNTIYF. The CDR3 DNA sequence: TGTGCCAGCAGCTTACAAGGGGGCTTTGGAAACACCATATATTTT. The chain has TRBV7-9 and TRBJ1-3; TRBD1 aligns across 7 bases. Germline V gives CDR1 SEHNR, CDR2 FQNEAQ (reference sequence). This CDR3 has 15 amino acids. V shed 2 bases and J 3 bases; nucleotides not matched to a gene: 4.

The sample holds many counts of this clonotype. Written as DNA, the CDR3 is TGTGCCAGCAGTGAAGCGCAGAGCTCCTACAATGAGCAGTTCTTC. It is translated as CASSEAQSSYNEQFF. The rearrangement links TRBV2 to TRBJ2-1; D gene uncertain. The germline V gene encodes CDR1 SNHLY and CDR2 FYNNEI. The CDR3 runs 15 residues. V was shortened by 0 bases and J by 0 bases, with 6 bases between the two germline ends.

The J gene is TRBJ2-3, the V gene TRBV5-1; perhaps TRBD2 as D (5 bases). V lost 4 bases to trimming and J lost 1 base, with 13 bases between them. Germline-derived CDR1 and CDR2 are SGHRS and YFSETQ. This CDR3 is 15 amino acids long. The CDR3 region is CASSALVARTDTQYF. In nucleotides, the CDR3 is TGCGCCAGCAGCGCACTAGTGGCGCGCACAGATACGCAGTATTTT.

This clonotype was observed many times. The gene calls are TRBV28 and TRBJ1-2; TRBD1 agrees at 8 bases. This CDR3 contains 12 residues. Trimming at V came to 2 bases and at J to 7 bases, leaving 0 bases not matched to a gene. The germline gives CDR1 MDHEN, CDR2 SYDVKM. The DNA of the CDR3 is TGTGCCAGCAGTTTAACAGGGGGTGGCTACACCTTC. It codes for CASSLTGGGYTF.

The CDR3 loop reads CASSLNDGARYEQYF. CDR3 nucleotide sequence: TGTGCCAGCAGCTTAAACGACGGAGCTCGGTACGAGCAGTACTTC. The chain carries TRBV7-6 and TRBJ2-7, with D unresolved. Looked up from germline, CDR1 is SGHVS and CDR2 is FNYEAQ. The CDR3 covers 15 residues. Trimming cost V 2 bases and J 4 bases, with 15 bases left between them. Drawing the rest from reference TRBV7-6 and TRBJ2-7, the complete variable domain is GAGVSQSPRYKVTKRGQDVALRCDPISGHVSLYWYRQALGQGPEFLTYFNYEAQQDKSGLPNDRFSAERPEGSISTLTIQRTEQRDSAMYRCASSLNDGARYEQYFGPGTRLTVT.

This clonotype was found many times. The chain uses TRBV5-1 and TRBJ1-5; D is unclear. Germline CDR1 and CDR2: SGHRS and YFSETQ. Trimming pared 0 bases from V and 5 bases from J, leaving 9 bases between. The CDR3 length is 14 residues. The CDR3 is CASSLVGGDQPQHF. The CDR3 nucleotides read TGCGCCAGCAGCTTGGTCGGTGGGGATCAGCCCCAGCATTTT.

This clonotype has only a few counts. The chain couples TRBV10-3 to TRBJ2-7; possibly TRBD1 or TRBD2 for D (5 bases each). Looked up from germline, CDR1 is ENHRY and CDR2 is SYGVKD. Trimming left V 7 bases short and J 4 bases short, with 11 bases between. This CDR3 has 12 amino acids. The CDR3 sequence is CAIMGDRYEQYF. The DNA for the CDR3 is TGTGCCATCATGGGGGATCGGTACGAGCAGTACTTC.

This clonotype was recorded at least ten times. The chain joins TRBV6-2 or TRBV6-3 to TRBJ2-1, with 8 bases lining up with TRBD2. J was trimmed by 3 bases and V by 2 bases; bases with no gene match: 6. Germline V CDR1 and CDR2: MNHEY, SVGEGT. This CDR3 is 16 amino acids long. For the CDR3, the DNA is TGTGCCAGCAGTTACGGGGTAGCGGGACTCTACAATGAGCAGTTCTTC. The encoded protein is CASSYGVAGLYNEQFF.

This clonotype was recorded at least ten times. The DNA of the CDR3 is TGTGCCAGCAGCTCCGGGGGACTCTACAATGAGCAGTTCTTC. As protein: CASSSGGLYNEQFF. This chain connects TRBV7-3 to TRBJ2-1, with D tentatively TRBD2 (6 bases). Germline CDR1 reads SGHTA; CDR2 reads FQGTGA. The V gene lost 4 bases and the J gene lost 3 bases, with 10 bases spanning the gap. This CDR3 has 14 residues.

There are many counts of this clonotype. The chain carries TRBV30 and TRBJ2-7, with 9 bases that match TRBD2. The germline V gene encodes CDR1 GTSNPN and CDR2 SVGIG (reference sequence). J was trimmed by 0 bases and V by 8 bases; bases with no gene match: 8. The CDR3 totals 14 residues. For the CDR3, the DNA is TGTGCCATATCAGCGGGAGGCACCTCCTACGAGCAGTACTTC. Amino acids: CAISAGGTSYEQYF.

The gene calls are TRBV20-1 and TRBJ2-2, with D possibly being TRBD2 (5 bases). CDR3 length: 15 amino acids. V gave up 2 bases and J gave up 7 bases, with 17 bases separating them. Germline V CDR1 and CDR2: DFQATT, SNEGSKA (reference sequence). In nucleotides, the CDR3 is TGCAGTGCTAGACCTAACGGGATACGTGGCGGGGAGCTGTTTTTT. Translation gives CSARPNGIRGGELFF.

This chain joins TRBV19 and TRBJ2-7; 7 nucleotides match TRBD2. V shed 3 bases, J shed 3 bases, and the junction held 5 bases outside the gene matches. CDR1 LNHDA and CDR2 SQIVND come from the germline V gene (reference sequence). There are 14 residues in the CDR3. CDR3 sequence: CASSISAGVYEQYF. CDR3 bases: TGTGCCAGTAGTATTTCCGCGGGAGTCTACGAGCAGTACTTC.

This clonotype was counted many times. The CDR3 reads CATSDPRTSSTDTQYF. The CDR3, as DNA: TGTGCCACCAGTGATCCACGGACCTCGTCCACAGATACGCAGTATTTT. The chain joins TRBV24-1 to TRBJ2-3; D call uncertain. V was clipped by 3 bases and J by 2 bases, with 14 bases between them. The CDR3 consists of 16 residues. The germline CDR1 and CDR2 sequences are KGHDR and SFDVKD.

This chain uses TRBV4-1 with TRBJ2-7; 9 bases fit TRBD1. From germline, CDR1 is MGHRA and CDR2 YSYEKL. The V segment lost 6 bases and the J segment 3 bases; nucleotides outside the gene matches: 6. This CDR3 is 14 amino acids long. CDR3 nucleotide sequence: TGCGCCAGCAGACAACCGGGACAGGGCTACGAGCAGTACTTC. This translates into CASRQPGQGYEQYF.

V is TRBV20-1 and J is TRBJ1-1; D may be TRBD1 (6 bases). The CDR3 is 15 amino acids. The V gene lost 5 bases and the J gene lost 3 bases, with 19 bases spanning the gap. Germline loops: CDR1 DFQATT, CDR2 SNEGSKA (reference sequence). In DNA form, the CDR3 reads TGCAGTGCTCTCCCCCGTGGGGGCGCTTACACTGAAGCTTTCTTT. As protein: CSALPRGGAYTEAFF.

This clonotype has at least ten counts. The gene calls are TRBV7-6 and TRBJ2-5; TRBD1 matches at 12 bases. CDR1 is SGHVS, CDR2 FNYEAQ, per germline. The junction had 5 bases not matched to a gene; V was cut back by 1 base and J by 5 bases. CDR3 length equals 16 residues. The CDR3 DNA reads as TGTGCCAGCAGCTTAGGGGACAGGGGGCTTCGGGAGACCCAGTACTTC. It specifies CASSLGDRGLRETQYF.

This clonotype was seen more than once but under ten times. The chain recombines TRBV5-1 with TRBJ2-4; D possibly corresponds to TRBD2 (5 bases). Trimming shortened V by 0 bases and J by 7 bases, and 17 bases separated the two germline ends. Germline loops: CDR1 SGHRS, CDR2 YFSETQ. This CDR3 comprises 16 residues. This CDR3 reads CASSLASEGPRNIQYF. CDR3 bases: TGCGCCAGCAGCTTGGCCTCCGAGGGCCCTCGGAACATTCAGTACTTC.

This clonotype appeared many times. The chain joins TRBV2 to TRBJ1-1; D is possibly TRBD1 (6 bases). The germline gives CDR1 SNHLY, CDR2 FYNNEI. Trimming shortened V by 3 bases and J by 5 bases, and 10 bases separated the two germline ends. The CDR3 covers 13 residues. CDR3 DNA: TGTGCCAGCAGTGATCAGGGGTTGACTGAAGCTTTCTTT. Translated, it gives CASSDQGLTEAFF.

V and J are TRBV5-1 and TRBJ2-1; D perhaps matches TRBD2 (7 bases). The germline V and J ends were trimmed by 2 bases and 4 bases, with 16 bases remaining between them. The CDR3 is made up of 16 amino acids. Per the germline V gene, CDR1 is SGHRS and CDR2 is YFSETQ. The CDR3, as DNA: TGCGCCAGCAGCTTATCTGAGGGGGGGACATACAATGAGCAGTTCTTC. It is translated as CASSLSEGGTYNEQFF.

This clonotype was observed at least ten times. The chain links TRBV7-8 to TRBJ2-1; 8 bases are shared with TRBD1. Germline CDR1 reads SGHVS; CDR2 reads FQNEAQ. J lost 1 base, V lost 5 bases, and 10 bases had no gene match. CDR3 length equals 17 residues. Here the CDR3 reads CASSRSGQAVSYNEQFF. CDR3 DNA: TGTGCCAGCAGCAGATCGGGACAGGCCGTATCCTACAATGAGCAGTTCTTC.